This TCR beta chain was documented in a study of early T cells in non-severe SARS-CoV-2 infection. TCRdb ran MiXCR on the 5' RACE reads and lists one entry per CDR3 protein. The sample shows about 56,000 distinct CDR3 sequences, about 14% of them seen only once. The germline V gene has CDR1 SGHAT and CDR2 FQNNGV. This CDR3 region has 16 residues. Trimming removed 1 base from V and 3 bases from J; junction bases left unmatched: 6. This clonotype was seen ten or more times. The chain employs TRBV11-2 and TRBJ2-7; 10 bases agree with TRBD2. Sequenced material: whole blood, taken at baseline. This TCR was recovered from an adult who was a healthcare worker with PCR-confirmed SARS-CoV-2 infection or an uninfected control (not recorded which). The CDR3 spells CASSLGIAGGHYEQYF. CDR3 DNA: TGTGCCAGCAGCTTAGGGATAGCGGGAGGCCACTACGAGCAGTACTTC.